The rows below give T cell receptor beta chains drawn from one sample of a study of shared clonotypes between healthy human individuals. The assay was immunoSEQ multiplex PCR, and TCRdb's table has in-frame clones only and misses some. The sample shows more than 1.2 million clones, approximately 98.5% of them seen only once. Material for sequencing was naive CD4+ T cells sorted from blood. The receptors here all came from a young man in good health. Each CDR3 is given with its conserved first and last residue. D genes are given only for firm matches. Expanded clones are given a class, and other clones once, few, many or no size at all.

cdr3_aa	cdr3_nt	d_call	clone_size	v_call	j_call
CASSEREGPETQYF	TGTGCCAGCAGCGAACGAGAGGGTCCGGAGACCCAGTACTTC	-	-	TRBV7-8	TRBJ2-5
CASSRGQALSGANVLTF	TGTGCCAGCTCACGTGGACAGGCGCTCTCTGGGGCCAACGTCCTGACTTTC	TRBD1	-	TRBV18	TRBJ2-6
CASSQDGGWGNTQYF	TGCGCCAGCAGCCAAGATGGTGGATGGGGTAATACGCAGTATTTT	-	-	TRBV4-1	TRBJ2-3
CATSRAGGSGNTIYF	TGTGCCACCAGCAGAGCCGGGGGGTCCGGGAACACCATATATTTT	-	once	TRBV15	TRBJ1-3
CASSIRQGRFNQPQHF	TGTGCCAGTAGTATAAGACAGGGTCGGTTCAATCAGCCCCAGCATTTT	TRBD1	-	TRBV19	TRBJ1-5
CASSYRTSGAGDEQFF	TGTGCCAGCAGCTACCGGACTAGCGGGGCGGGGGATGAGCAGTTCTTC	TRBD2	-	TRBV7-8	TRBJ2-1
CASSLLAGVGEQYF	TGCGCCAGCAGCTTGCTGGCGGGAGTCGGCGAGCAGTACTTC	TRBD2	-	TRBV5-1	TRBJ2-7
CARYRGRSQETQYF	TGTGCCAGATATCGCGGGAGGTCCCAAGAGACCCAGTACTTC	TRBD2	-	TRBV19	TRBJ2-5
CASSHRGQGGGDTQYF	TGCGCCAGCAGCCATCGCGGACAGGGCGGTGGAGATACGCAGTATTTT	TRBD1	-	TRBV4-1	TRBJ2-3
CASSYWAANTGELFF	TGTGCCAGCAGTTACTGGGCAGCGAACACCGGGGAGCTGTTTTTT	-	-	TRBV6-5	TRBJ2-2
CASSFRGGLPYEQYF	TGTGCCAGCAGCTTTAGGGGGGGACTTCCCTACGAGCAGTACTTC	-	-	TRBV5-6	TRBJ2-7
CASSRGGLAGGDSYNEQFF	TGCGCCAGCAGCCGGGGGGGACTAGCGGGAGGCGACTCCTACAATGAGCAGTTCTTC	TRBD2	-	TRBV10-2	TRBJ2-1
CASSPPAATGPPDTQYF	TGTGCCAGCTCACCACCGGCGGCGACAGGGCCCCCAGATACGCAGTATTTT	TRBD1	-	TRBV18	TRBJ2-3
CASSQNSGSSYNEQFF	TGTGCCAGCAGTCAGAATAGCGGGAGCTCCTACAATGAGCAGTTCTTC	TRBD2	-	TRBV5-4	TRBJ2-1
CASSTRGSGALYSNQPQHF	TGTGCCAGCAGCACGCGGGGGTCCGGAGCGCTTTATAGCAATCAGCCCCAGCATTTT	-	-	TRBV7-8	TRBJ1-5
CSVSGGRTYNEQFF	TGCAGCGTTTCTGGCGGGAGGACCTACAATGAGCAGTTCTTC	TRBD2	-	TRBV29-1	TRBJ2-1
CASSLLNRAINEQYF	TGTGCCAGCAGCTTGCTAAACAGGGCAATTAACGAGCAGTACTTC	-	-	TRBV5-5	TRBJ2-7
CASSFFKGPGLVSYEQYF	TGTGCCAGCAGTTTCTTCAAGGGCCCGGGACTAGTTTCCTACGAGCAGTACTTC	TRBD2	-	TRBV27	TRBJ2-7
CASSHSGAAYNEQFF	TGTGCCAGCAGTCATAGCGGGGCTGCCTACAATGAGCAGTTCTTC	TRBD2	-	TRBV5-4	TRBJ2-1
CASSPRDRPEKLFF	TGTGCCAGCAGCCCGAGGGACAGGCCTGAAAAACTGTTTTTT	TRBD1	-	TRBV7-2	TRBJ1-4
CSVEVGAGRAFF	TGCAGCGTTGAAGTTGGCGCCGGAAGAGCTTTCTTT	-	-	TRBV29-1	TRBJ1-1
CASSLGHGTDTQYF	TGCGCCAGCAGCTTGGGCCATGGGACAGATACGCAGTATTTT	-	-	TRBV5-1	TRBJ2-3
CASSLSGRTEAFF	TGTGCCAGCAGCCTCTCCGGGAGGACTGAAGCTTTCTTT	-	once	TRBV4-2	TRBJ1-1
CASSLVWGHGYEQYF	TGTGCCAGCAGCTTAGTTTGGGGGCACGGGTACGAGCAGTACTTC	-	once	TRBV7-2	TRBJ2-7
CASSPRTGKETQYF	TGTGCCAGCAGCCCCAGGACAGGGAAAGAGACCCAGTACTTC	TRBD1	-	TRBV7-9	TRBJ2-5
CASSYGGMNGREQYF	TGTGCCAGCAGTTACGGGGGGATGAACGGGCGGGAGCAGTACTTC	-	once	TRBV6-5	TRBJ2-7
CASSPMTGWAYEQYF	TGTGCCAGCTCACCAATGACAGGGTGGGCCTACGAGCAGTACTTC	TRBD1	-	TRBV18	TRBJ2-7
CASRLPSRQPQHF	TGTGCCAGCAGACTCCCCTCCCGGCAGCCCCAGCATTTT	-	-	TRBV6-9	TRBJ1-5
CASSLPFTDGYTF	TGTGCCAGCAGCTTACCGTTTACCGATGGCTACACCTTC	-	-	TRBV5-5	TRBJ1-2
CASSYREKGNEQFF	TGTGCCAGCAGTTATCGGGAAAAGGGCAATGAGCAGTTCTTC	-	-	TRBV6-6	TRBJ2-1
CAISAGWTSGRDSGANVLTF	TGTGCCATCAGTGCCGGTTGGACTAGCGGGAGGGATTCTGGGGCCAACGTCCTGACTTTC	TRBD2	-	TRBV10-3	TRBJ2-6
CASSPGQNTGELFF	TGCGCCAGCAGCCCGGGACAAAACACCGGGGAGCTGTTTTTT	-	-	TRBV4-1	TRBJ2-2
CASSQPQLAGFGNEQFF	TGTGCCAGCAGCCAGCCCCAACTAGCGGGATTTGGAAATGAGCAGTTCTTC	TRBD2	-	TRBV25-1	TRBJ2-1
CASSPLYATNEKLFF	TGTGCCAGCTCACCACTTTATGCAACTAATGAAAAACTGTTTTTT	-	-	TRBV18	TRBJ1-4
CASSLQGLAGAYEQYF	TGTGCCAGCAGTTTACAGGGCCTCGCGGGAGCCTACGAGCAGTACTTC	TRBD2	-	TRBV27	TRBJ2-7
CASSEVAGGGIQYF	TGTGCCAGCAGTGAAGTTGCAGGGGGAGGCATTCAGTACTTC	-	-	TRBV6-1	TRBJ2-4
CASSVVAANTDTQYF	TGTGCCAGCAGCGTAGTCGCAGCCAACACAGATACGCAGTATTTT	-	-	TRBV9	TRBJ2-3
CASSLSSVRHYEQYF	TGTGCCAGCAGTTTATCCTCCGTTAGACACTACGAGCAGTACTTC	-	-	TRBV28	TRBJ2-7
CASSPEITENTEAFF	TGCGCCAGCAGCCCAGAGATCACGGAGAACACTGAAGCTTTCTTT	-	-	TRBV5-1	TRBJ1-1
CASSPAGTGAEQYF	TGTGCTAGCAGCCCTGCCGGGACAGGCGCCGAGCAGTACTTC	TRBD1	-	TRBV7-7	TRBJ2-7
CANPRDSENTIYF	TGTGCCAATCCCCGGGATTCGGAAAACACCATATATTTT	-	-	TRBV2	TRBJ1-3
CASSQREFANTGELFF	TGCGCCAGCAGTCAAAGGGAGTTCGCGAACACCGGGGAGCTGTTTTTT	-	-	TRBV5-1	TRBJ2-2
CASSQEFRLAMVNEQFF	TGCGCCAGCAGCCAAGAATTCCGTCTAGCGATGGTCAATGAGCAGTTCTTC	-	-	TRBV4-3	TRBJ2-1